The present T cell receptor (beta chain) was sequenced within a study of blood T cell repertoires in COVID-19 (TCRdb year 2020). Regarding the complete study: The collaborator samples originated in the United States, Italy and Spain and spanned the acute and convalescent phases of COVID-19. The samples were drawn from two sources: the first 160 participants of the ongoing ImmuneRACE study, and 1,000 to 1,500 subjects contributed by 6 global collaborators. The repertoires were released in a freely available public database meant as a resource for research on the immune response to SARS-CoV-2. Deeply sampled blood TCRbeta repertoires from subjects exposed to, actively infected with, or recovered from COVID-19 were included in the dataset. HLA class I and class II types, where available, came from metadata supplied by the sample provider rather than from assay-based typing. The sample metadata nearly always contained a de-identified subject ID, COVID-19 status, age in years and sex. The material from the prospective study consisted of cDNA or gDNA derived from T cells, B-cell-depleted T cells, or PBMCs. The investigation overall reported the following: Clinical and demographic metadata were provided uncurated, with the amount varying by source and participant.

In the prospective study, participants were 18 to 89 years old, resided in 20 to 30 geographic areas of the United States, and were enrolled through a virtual design. Cohort assignment in the prospective study relied on participant-reported clinical history from a screening survey and a study questionnaire. Recovered participants in ImmuneRACE Cohort 3 were defined by two consecutive negative NP/OP PCR tests, clearance by a healthcare professional, or resolution of symptoms. In the prospective study, mobile phlebotomists collected whole blood, serum and a nasopharyngeal or oropharyngeal swab from each participant. Participants in the prospective study had the option to provide additional blood draws and questionnaires over a 2-month period. Prospective study blood samples were shipped either frozen or at room temperature before DNA extraction. Per the germline V gene, MNHEY is the CDR1 and SVGAGI is the CDR2. The CDR3 numbers 12 residues from cysteine through phenylalanine. Only CDR3 DNA is held: 36 bases, read in frame from base 1. The trim is 8 bases for V and 4 bases for J, with a gap of 11 bases between the germline ends.

Notes on this clone: What antigen it recognizes has not been identified. Base-call qualities are not available, and no considerably larger clone is one nucleotide away.

TCRbeta CDR3 regions were amplified from genomic DNA using the immunoSEQ Assay, a bias-controlled multiplex PCR. The authors processed their data as follows. The number of nucleated cells in each sample was estimated by amplification of reference gene primers within the assay. To quantify the absolute abundance of each unique TCRbeta CDR3 rearrangement, sequence reads were collapsed and filtered. Productive Simpson clonality was computed per sample as the square root of Simpson's diversity index over productive rearrangements. As stored in TCRdb, this immuneACCESS dataset retains in-frame rearrangements with V and J assigned. A fraction of the clones does not appear; measured against another copy, unresolved V genes explain less than half of the discrepancy, and the remainder lacks a known reason. For V, J and clone size, that table is used; D and trimming come from the DNA. The sample records roughly 170,000 clones, under 85% of which are singletons. Of the sample, roughly 12% is held by the ten largest clones.

This clonotype was obtained from a man aged 50 to 59 who had recovered from COVID-19. This chain joins TRBV6-5 to TRBJ1-1, and perhaps TRBD1 as D gene, on 5 matching bases. Sequenced: PBMCs or T cells enriched from blood (not recorded which). The nucleotide sequence is given as TGTGCCAGCGGGCGGAGGGGCACTGAAGCTTTCTTT. Its coded protein is CASGRRGTEAFF.